These 5 T cell receptor beta chains were sequenced from one sample in a study of cytomegalovirus exposure and HLA in healthy donors. Primers included in the PCR were 60 Vbeta and 13 Jbeta primers. Some clones are missing from TCRdb's copy, which holds only in-frame ones; the method was immunoSEQ multiplex PCR. Recorded here are approximately 47,000 clones; the top ten clones represent around a sixth. Sequencing used PBMCs. These receptors originate from a male donor in good health and CMV-seronegative.

This CDR3 is CASSPRGGRSYEQYF. Written as DNA, the CDR3 is TGTGCCAGCTCACCCCGGGGTGGGAGGTCCTACGAGCAGTACTTC. The rearrangement joins TRBV18 to TRBJ2-7; the D gene is possibly TRBD2 (6 bases). Between the trimmed V and J ends, which lost 3 bases and 1 base, there was a span of 13 bases. The germline gives CDR1 KGHSH, CDR2 LQKENI. The length of the CDR3 is 15 residues.

V gene TRBV5-1 combines with J gene TRBJ2-7; D might be TRBD2 (6 bases). The CDR3 consists of 15 residues. The ends were cut back, 4 bases at V and 5 bases at J, with 19 bases in the middle. From germline, CDR1 is SGHRS and CDR2 YFSETQ. CDR3 sequence: CASSGTSPAADEQYF. Here the CDR3 DNA reads TGCGCCAGCAGCGGAACTAGCCCAGCAGCGGACGAGCAGTACTTC. Looking up the rest from reference TRBV5-1 and TRBJ2-7 gives the full variable domain: KAGVTQTPRYLIKTRGQQVTLSCSPISGHRSVSWYQQTPGQGLQFLFEYFSETQRNKGNFPGRFSGRQFSNSRSEMNVSTLELGDSALYLCASSGTSPAADEQYFGPGTRLTVT.

The chain joins TRBV30 to TRBJ1-1, with D unclear. From germline, CDR1 is GTSNPN and CDR2 SVGIG (reference sequence). V gave up 0 bases and J gave up 4 bases, with 9 bases separating them. This CDR3 spans 13 amino acids. CDR3 protein: CAWSVLSSTEAFF. CDR3 sequence (DNA): TGTGCCTGGAGTGTTCTATCGAGCACTGAAGCTTTCTTT.

V and J are TRBV25-1 and TRBJ2-5, with D maybe TRBD1 (6 bases). The CDR3 runs 17 residues. CDR1 is MGHDK and CDR2 is SYGVNS in the germline V gene. V gave up 3 bases and J gave up 1 base, with 18 bases separating them. CDR3 sequence (DNA): TGTGCCAGCAGTGATACTAAAACCGGGACAACCCAAGAGACCCAGTACTTC. As protein: CASSDTKTGTTQETQYF.

CDR3 residues: CAWRRDYNSPLHF. The CDR3, as DNA: TGTGCCTGGAGACGGGATTATAATTCACCCCTCCACTTT. The V call is TRBV30, the J call TRBJ1-6, with D uncertain. Germline V gene data show CDR1 as GTSNPN and CDR2 as SVGIG (reference sequence). The germline V and J ends were trimmed by 3 bases and 4 bases, with 7 bases remaining between them. The CDR3 contains 13 residues.